This passage covers 9 T cell receptor beta chains from one sample sequenced in a study of cytomegalovirus exposure and HLA in healthy donors. Clones were sequenced by immunoSEQ multiplex PCR, and TCRdb holds only the in-frame ones, with some missing. The sample lists around 70,000 clones; 94% were seen once. The sample taken for sequencing was PBMCs. The receptors derive from a man between 18 and 29 years old in good health and CMV-seropositive.

This clone was found once. The chain has TRBV10-3 and TRBJ1-3, with unresolved D. The CDR3 consists of 13 residues. Germline V gene lookup returns CDR1 ENHRY and CDR2 SYGVKD. V was cut by 4 bases and J by 1 base, with 5 bases left in between. CDR3 in amino acids: CAISGGSGNTIYF. The DNA of the CDR3 is TGTGCCATCAGTGGAGGATCTGGAAACACCATATATTTT.

This chain joins TRBV6-6 and TRBJ1-5; tentatively, D is TRBD1 (5 bases). Germline values: CDR1 MNHNY, CDR2 SVGAGI (reference sequence). This CDR3 region has 15 residues. Trimming removed 5 bases at V and 7 bases at J, with 18 bases between. CDR3 DNA sequence: TGTGCCAGCAGTCCCACCGGGAGCGGGGCCCAGCCCCAGCATTTT. Encoded protein: CASSPTGSGAQPQHF.

The chain joins TRBV28 to TRBJ2-7; a weak D match, TRBD2 (5 bases). The CDR3 totals 14 residues. Germline loops: CDR1 MDHEN, CDR2 SYDVKM. The ends were cut back, 6 bases at V and 0 bases at J, with 12 bases in the middle. The CDR3 coding sequence is TGTGCCAGCAGGTTCGAGGACTCCTCCTACGAGCAGTACTTC. It is translated as CASRFEDSSYEQYF.

This clone appeared once. The chain joins TRBV7-9 to TRBJ1-2; 8 positions agree with TRBD1. The germline V gene encodes CDR1 SEHNR and CDR2 FQNEAQ (reference sequence). This CDR3 region has 13 residues. J lost 5 bases, V lost 5 bases, and 4 bases had no gene match. The DNA of the CDR3 is TGTGCCAGCAGCGGACAGGGTTATTATGGCTACACCTTC. Translated: CASSGQGYYGYTF.

The gene calls are TRBV5-6 and TRBJ2-5, with D uncertain. V was shortened by 4 bases and J by 1 base, with 11 bases between the two germline ends. The CDR3 has 14 amino acids. Germline lookup yields CDR1 SGHDT and CDR2 YYEEEE. In DNA form, the CDR3 reads TGTGCCAGCAGCGGAACTACTACCCAAGAGACCCAGTACTTC. Translating it yields CASSGTTTQETQYF. The full variable domain, with the rest looked up from reference TRBV5-6 and TRBJ2-5, is DAGVTQSPTHLIKTRGQQVTLRCSPKSGHDTVSWYQQALGQGPQFIFQYYEEEERQRGNFPDRFSGHQFPNYSSELNVNALLLGDSALYLCASSGTTTQETQYFGPGTRLLVL.

The rearrangement links TRBV19 to TRBJ2-1, with 10 nucleotides matching TRBD2. Germline V gives CDR1 LNHDA, CDR2 SQIVND (reference sequence). The CDR3 runs 17 residues. The V segment lost 1 base and the J segment 7 bases; nucleotides outside the gene matches: 10. CDR3 in amino acids: CASSIAGLAGVLNEQFF. CDR3 nucleotides: TGTGCCAGTAGTATAGCCGGTCTAGCGGGAGTTTTGAATGAGCAGTTCTTC.

The V gene is TRBV28, the J gene TRBJ1-1, with 7 bases matching TRBD1. Per germline, CDR1 MDHEN and CDR2 SYDVKM. The V gene end was trimmed by 2 bases and the J gene end by 0 bases; junction bases not matched to a gene: 6. CDR3 length: 16 amino acids. Written as DNA, the CDR3 is TGTGCCAGCAGTTTACCCGGGACAGCAATGAACACTGAAGCTTTCTTT. Its protein is CASSLPGTAMNTEAFF.

This rearrangement joins TRBV27 to TRBJ2-1; 12 positions agree with TRBD2. The germline gives CDR1 MNHEY, CDR2 SMNVEV (reference sequence). This CDR3 region has 20 residues. Trimming removed 4 bases from V and 0 bases from J; junction bases left unmatched: 13. The CDR3 DNA is TGTGCCAGCAGTTCCCTCGGACTAGCGGGATTTCCCCCCTCCTACAATGAGCAGTTCTTC. Translating gives CASSSLGLAGFPPSYNEQFF.

This clone is labeled as medium-sized. The V call is TRBV10-1, the J call TRBJ2-1; D is ambiguous. The CDR3 totals 14 residues. Germline V gene data show CDR1 as WNHNN and CDR2 as SYGVQD (reference sequence). The V end lost 4 bases, the J end lost 3 bases, and 10 bases lay between the germline ends. Here the CDR3 DNA reads TGCGCCAGCAGTGCTTCGGGTGACTACAATGAGCAGTTCTTC. Translated, it gives CASSASGDYNEQFF.